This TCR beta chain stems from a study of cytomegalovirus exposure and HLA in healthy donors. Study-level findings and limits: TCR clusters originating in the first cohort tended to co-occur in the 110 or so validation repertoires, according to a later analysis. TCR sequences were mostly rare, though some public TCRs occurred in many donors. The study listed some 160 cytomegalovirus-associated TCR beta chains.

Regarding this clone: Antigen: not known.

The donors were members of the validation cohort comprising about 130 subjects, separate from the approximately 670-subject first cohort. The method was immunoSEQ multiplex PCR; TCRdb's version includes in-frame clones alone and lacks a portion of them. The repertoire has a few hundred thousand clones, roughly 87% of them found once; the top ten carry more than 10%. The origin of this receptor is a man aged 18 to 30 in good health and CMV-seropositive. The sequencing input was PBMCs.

The CDR3 region is CASTPLAVYNEQFF. Written as DNA, the CDR3 is TGTGCCAGCACCCCGCTAGCGGTCTACAATGAGCAGTTCTTC. This chain joins TRBV2 and TRBJ2-1; TRBD2 aligns across 7 bases. The ends lost 7 bases at V and 3 bases at J; junction bases unmatched: 6. The CDR3 sequence is 14 residues long. Germline V gene lookup returns CDR1 SNHLY and CDR2 FYNNEI. Full variable domain (rest looked up from reference TRBV2 and TRBJ2-1): EPEVTQTPSHQVTQMGQEVILRCVPISNHLYFYWYRQILGQKVEFLVSFYNNEISEKSEIFDDQFSVERPDGSNFTLKIRSTKLEDSAMYFCASTPLAVYNEQFFGPGTRLTVL.